The 20 T cell receptor beta chains in this list originate from one sample, sequenced in a study of CD8+CD57+ T cells in acquired aplastic anemia. Before being chosen for sequencing, patients had shown CD8+CD57+ cell expansion by flow cytometry. It was genomic DNA that served as the template for profiling TCR beta VDJ and CDR3. TCRdb recomputed calls from the reads with MiXCR, one row per CDR3 protein. The data hold approximately 300,000 distinct CDR3 sequences, with under 65% observed a single time. The sequenced sample was sorted CD4+, CD8+, or CD8+CD57+ T cells (not recorded which) from PBMCs. All receptors come from a human donor with aplastic anemia.

This chain links TRBV10-3 with TRBJ1-1, with D unresolved. The V gene lost 8 bases and the J gene lost 4 bases, with 17 bases spanning the gap. The CDR3 consists of 14 residues. Looked up from germline, CDR1 is ENHRY and CDR2 is SYGVKD. Written as DNA, the CDR3 is TGTGCCATCGATTCAGCGGGAGAGGGCACTGAAGCTTTCTTT. Encoded protein: CAIDSAGEGTEAFF.

V usage is TRBV29-1 and J usage is TRBJ1-6; D is unresolved. Between the trimmed V and J ends, which lost 4 bases and 4 bases, there was a span of 14 bases. The CDR3 covers 15 residues. CDR1 is SQVTM and CDR2 is ANQGSEA in the germline V gene. The CDR3 region has the DNA TGCAGCGTTGCAGGTGATGATGGGTATAATTCACCCCTCCACTTT. Translated, it gives CSVAGDDGYNSPLHF.

V usage is TRBV29-1 and J usage is TRBJ2-7; possible D gene TRBD2, 5 bases. V was pared by 0 bases and J by 4 bases, with 16 bases between. The CDR3 contains 15 residues. Germline CDR1 reads SQVTM; CDR2 reads ANQGSEA. The CDR3 protein is CSVEEGSASRYEQYF. The CDR3 DNA reads TGCAGCGTTGAAGAGGGGAGCGCCTCTCGGTACGAGCAGTACTTC.

This clonotype appeared many times. This chain uses TRBV3-1 with TRBJ1-4; 7 bases align to TRBD1. V was pared by 4 bases and J by 3 bases, with 2 bases of the junction left unmatched. CDR3 length: 14 amino acids. Germline V lookup: CDR1 LGHDT, CDR2 YNNKEL (reference sequence). The CDR3: CASSPDRANEKLFF. Here the CDR3 DNA reads TGTGCCAGCAGCCCCGACAGGGCTAATGAAAAACTGTTTTTT. Based on the CDR3 plus reference TRBV3-1 and TRBJ1-4, the full variable domain is DTAVSQTPKYLVTQMGNDKSIKCEQNLGHDTMYWYKQDSKKFLKIMFSYNNKELIINETVPNRFSPKSPDKAHLNLHINSLELGDSAVYFCASSPDRANEKLFFGSGTQLSVL.

The genes are TRBV2 and TRBJ1-1; D is ambiguous. The CDR3 extends over 14 amino acids. V lost 5 bases and J lost 5, with 15 bases in between. Germline-derived CDR1 and CDR2 are SNHLY and FYNNEI. In DNA form, the CDR3 reads TGTGCCAGCAGTCTACTGGGGTTTGAAACTGAAGCTTTCTTT. This codes for CASSLLGFETEAFF.

The chain joins TRBV19 to TRBJ1-5, with D possibly matching TRBD1 (5 bases). Trimming removed 3 bases from V and 5 bases from J, with 17 bases in between. Germline CDR1 LNHDA, CDR2 SQIVND (reference sequence). This CDR3 spans 16 amino acids. CDR3 in amino acids: CASSIIGGTLYQPQHF. The CDR3 region has the DNA TGTGCCAGTAGTATCATAGGTGGGACCCTCTATCAGCCCCAGCATTTT.

This chain uses TRBV5-8 with TRBJ2-7, with TRBD1 matching 10 bases. Per the germline V gene, CDR1 is SGHTS and CDR2 is YDEGEE. The CDR3 consists of 14 residues. Germline trimming cut 4 bases from V and 4 bases from J; bases unmatched to any gene: 5. CDR3 amino acids: CASSGDRGAYEQYF. The CDR3 coding sequence is TGTGCCAGCAGCGGGGACAGGGGCGCGTACGAGCAGTACTTC.

V usage is TRBV10-2 and J usage is TRBJ2-5; D possibly corresponds to TRBD2 (5 bases). The CDR3 length is 12 residues. Trimming stripped 8 bases from V and 5 bases from J, with 12 bases between. The V gene's germline CDR1 is WSHSY and CDR2 SAAADI. The CDR3 sequence is CASLDSLETQYF. CDR3 in DNA: TGCGCCAGCCTGGACTCCCTGGAGACCCAGTACTTC.

The J gene is TRBJ1-2, the V gene TRBV12-3 or TRBV12-4; a possible D gene is TRBD1 (6 bases). The ends were cut back, 7 bases at V and 4 bases at J, with 19 bases in the middle. The CDR3 extends over 15 amino acids. The CDR3 bases are TGTGCCAGCACATCGGGGAGGGGGGTAGCCTATGGCTACACCTTC. Translation gives CASTSGRGVAYGYTF.

The rearrangement joins TRBV20-1 to TRBJ2-2; 13 bases align to TRBD2. V lost 0 bases and J lost 6; bases outside the gene matches: 7. In germline, CDR1 is DFQATT, CDR2 SNEGSKA (reference sequence). The CDR3 is made up of 17 amino acids. CDR3 bases: TGCAGTGCTAGAGATAGACTAGCGGGGGGAAGGGCCGGGGAGCTGTTTTTT. Translating it yields CSARDRLAGGRAGELFF.

This clonotype was seen a few times. The chain links TRBV10-3 to TRBJ1-6, with 8 bases fitting TRBD1. The length of the CDR3 is 16 residues. Unmatched junction bases numbered 7, after V lost 6 bases and J lost 3 bases. Germline values: CDR1 ENHRY, CDR2 SYGVKD. CDR3 bases: TGTGCCATCAGGGCGGGACAGGCGAACTATAATTCACCCCTCCACTTT. This translates into CAIRAGQANYNSPLHF.

In this sample, this clonotype turned up many times. The chain is built from TRBV28 and TRBJ1-1; D call uncertain. CDR3 length equals 13 residues. Germline assignment: CDR1 MDHEN and CDR2 SYDVKM. V dropped 7 bases and J dropped 0 bases, with 9 bases sitting between them. CDR3 amino acids: CASIPGMNTEAFF. The CDR3 nucleotides are TGTGCCAGCATCCCGGGTATGAACACTGAAGCTTTCTTT.

The J gene is TRBJ1-6, the V gene TRBV9; 8 bases match TRBD1. Looked up from germline, CDR1 is SGDLS and CDR2 is YYNGEE. Trimming removed 0 bases from V and 8 bases from J; junction bases left unmatched: 1. The CDR3 sequence is 14 residues long. This CDR3 is CASSVAGGDSPLHF. DNA of the CDR3: TGTGCCAGCAGCGTAGCAGGGGGCGATTCACCCCTCCACTTT.

This clonotype turned up a few times. The chain is built from TRBV5-6 and TRBJ2-7; D is perhaps TRBD2 (5 bases). This CDR3 is built from 14 residues. The germline CDR1 and CDR2 sequences are SGHDT and YYEEEE. The germline V and J ends were trimmed by 2 bases and 7 bases, with 16 bases remaining between them. DNA for the CDR3: TGTGCCAGCAGCTTCACGGACTCCCTGCGAGAGCAGTACTTC. Amino acid sequence: CASSFTDSLREQYF.

This clonotype was picked up many times. The chain recombines TRBV20-1 with TRBJ2-7; 7 positions match TRBD1. This CDR3 spans 14 amino acids. V shed 0 bases and J 3 bases; nucleotides not matched to a gene: 5. Per germline, CDR1 DFQATT and CDR2 SNEGSKA (reference sequence). The CDR3 protein is CSARDPRQGYEQYF. CDR3 nucleotide sequence: TGCAGTGCTAGAGATCCGAGACAGGGCTACGAGCAGTACTTC.

This chain uses TRBV2 with TRBJ1-1; weak D call: TRBD1 (6 bases). Trimming removed 7 bases from V and 2 bases from J, with 20 bases in between. The CDR3 sequence is 16 residues long. Germline CDR1 and CDR2: SNHLY and FYNNEI. The CDR3 nucleotides read TGTGCCAGCAATTTGGACAGAGGCTCTGGAAACACTGAAGCTTTCTTT. This gives the protein CASNLDRGSGNTEAFF. The variable domain in full, with the rest retrieved from reference TRBV2 and TRBJ1-1, is EPEVTQTPSHQVTQMGQEVILRCVPISNHLYFYWYRQILGQKVEFLVSFYNNEISEKSEIFDDQFSVERPDGSNFTLKIRSTKLEDSAMYFCASNLDRGSGNTEAFFGQGTRLTVV.

This chain connects TRBV20-1 to TRBJ2-3, with TRBD2 identical over 16 bases. The CDR3 covers 18 residues. V was pared by 6 bases and J by 3 bases, with 12 bases of the junction left unmatched. Germline CDR1 DFQATT, CDR2 SNEGSKA (reference sequence). Here the CDR3 DNA reads TGCAGTGCATCCGGGACTAGCGGGAGGGCCAAATGGACAGATACGCAGTATTTT. This sequence encodes CSASGTSGRAKWTDTQYF.

Notes on this clonotype: The junction departs from germline at one end; a sequencing error may be responsible. V usage is TRBV7-9 and J usage is TRBJ2-4, with D unresolved. Germline loops: CDR1 SEHNR, CDR2 FQNEAQ (reference sequence). There are 18 residues in the CDR3. CDR3 region: CASSQDAEIAIAKNMQYF. The CDR3 bases are TGCGCCAGCAGCCAAGATGCAGAGATCGCGATAGCCAAAAACATGCAGTACTTC.

The genes are TRBV24-1 and TRBJ1-6; tentatively, D is TRBD1 (5 bases). Per the germline V gene, CDR1 is KGHDR and CDR2 is SFDVKD. V was cut by 9 bases and J by 1 base, with 12 bases left in between. This CDR3 is 15 amino acids long. CDR3 DNA sequence: TGTGCCACCGGTGCAGGGAAGTCCTATAATTCACCCCTCCACTTT. The encoded protein is CATGAGKSYNSPLHF.

This clonotype was seen a single time. CDR3 amino acids: CASSFGGKNEQFF. The CDR3 DNA reads TGTGCCAGCAGCTTTGGGGGGAAAAATGAGCAGTTCTTC. The rearrangement joins TRBV7-3 to TRBJ2-1, with D perhaps matching TRBD2 (6 bases). CDR1 is SGHTA, CDR2 FQGTGA, per germline. V lost 3 bases to trimming and J lost 7 bases, with 10 bases between them. The CDR3 totals 13 residues.